The 19 T cell receptor beta chains below were found in one sample sequenced in a study of technical replicates of blood from several donors. The repertoire was sequenced with immunoSEQ multiplex PCR; TCRdb's copy has only in-frame clones and lacks some. The sample holds approximately 87,000 clones, 91% seen once. The source material was T cells isolated from PBMCs. These receptors originate from a human donor in good health. Some clones in this sample may be carry-over from other donors' samples.

J is TRBJ2-7 and V is TRBV6-5; tentatively, D is TRBD2 (6 bases). Germline V gives CDR1 MNHEY, CDR2 SVGAGI. CDR3 length: 14 residues. Trimming took 10 bases from V and 3 from J, leaving 19 bases between them. CDR3 DNA sequence: TGTGCCACCGCCTCAGGGACTCGGAGCTACGAGCAGTACTTC. Amino acids: CATASGTRSYEQYF.

V is TRBV5-1 and J is TRBJ2-5; 12 positions agree with TRBD2. V lost 3 bases and J lost 5; bases outside the gene matches: 8. The CDR3 is 16 amino acids. CDR1 SGHRS and CDR2 YFSETQ come from the germline V gene. The CDR3 DNA reads as TGCGCCAGCAGCTCCGGGGGGCTAGCGGGAGGGGAGACCCAGTACTTC. Protein product: CASSSGGLAGGETQYF.

This chain uses TRBV6-1 with TRBJ1-2; D not resolved. V shed 3 bases and J shed 1 base, with 3 bases lying between them. CDR1 and CDR2 (germline): MNHNS, SASEGT. The CDR3 is 12 residues long. The CDR3 here is CASSDYNYGYTF. In DNA, the CDR3 is TGTGCCAGCAGTGATTATAACTATGGCTACACCTTC.

The sample holds a few counts of this clone. The rearrangement links TRBV11-3 to TRBJ2-3, with D perhaps matching TRBD2 (5 bases). Germline-derived CDR1 and CDR2 are SGHNT and YENEEA. Trimming took 3 bases from V and 4 from J, leaving 8 bases between them. CDR3 length: 13 amino acids. The CDR3 reads CASSFRDPDTQYF. CDR3 nucleotide sequence: TGTGCCAGCAGCTTCCGGGATCCAGATACGCAGTATTTT.

This clone was seen a few times. V gene TRBV21-1 combines with J gene TRBJ2-1; the D segment call TRBD2 is taken from the table without a DNA check. TRBV21-1 is classified as a pseudogene. This CDR3 is built from 16 residues. CDR3 sequence reads: CASSKKREGMYNEQFF. As DNA, the CDR3 is TGTGCCAGCAGCAAAAAGAGGGAGGGGATGTACAATGAGCAGTTCTTC.

The chain carries TRBV7-3 and TRBJ2-3, with TRBD2 matching over 8 bases. Unmatched junction bases numbered 3, after V lost 2 bases and J lost 2 bases. This CDR3 has 15 residues. CDR1 and CDR2 (germline): SGHTA, FQGTGA. The CDR3, as DNA: TGTGCCAGCAGCTTACTAGCGGGCGACACAGATACGCAGTATTTT. As protein: CASSLLAGDTDTQYF.

The chain joins TRBV6-5 to TRBJ1-1; D is possibly TRBD1 (5 bases). This CDR3 is 12 amino acids long. Between the trimmed V and J ends, which lost 6 bases and 7 bases, there was a span of 12 bases. Germline CDR1 reads MNHEY; CDR2 reads SVGAGI. CDR3 sequence reads: CASRPGGSEAFF. DNA of the CDR3: TGTGCCAGCAGACCGGGGGGGAGTGAAGCTTTCTTT.

The J gene is TRBJ1-1, the V gene TRBV7-6, with 10 bases identical to TRBD1. The germline gives CDR1 SGHVS, CDR2 FNYEAQ. The CDR3 loop spans 14 amino acids. J gave up 3 bases and V 3 bases, and 1 base lay outside the gene matches. The CDR3 region has the DNA TGTGCCAGCAGCTTCGGGACAGGGGACACTGAAGCTTTCTTT. It translates to CASSFGTGDTEAFF.

The V and J genes are TRBV2 and TRBJ1-2; 10 bases line up with TRBD1. Germline CDR1 is SNHLY and CDR2 is FYNNEI. Losses at the gene ends were 7 bases for V and 5 bases for J; bases not matched to a gene: 4. The CDR3 has 13 amino acids. CDR3 nucleotide sequence: TGTGCCAGCAAGACAGGGGGCAGGTATGGCTACACCTTC. Translation: CASKTGGRYGYTF.

The chain employs TRBV7-2 and TRBJ2-1; 8 bases map to TRBD2. J lost 2 bases, V lost 5 bases, and 5 bases had no gene match. Germline V gene sequence: CDR1 SGHTA, CDR2 FQGNSA. This CDR3 has 15 residues. The CDR3 DNA sequence: TGTGCCAGCAGCCAGGGACTAGGGGCCTACAATGAGCAGTTCTTC. Protein: CASSQGLGAYNEQFF.

V and J are TRBV30 and TRBJ2-7; D may be TRBD2 (5 bases). The V gene lost 7 bases and the J gene lost 4 bases, with 11 bases spanning the gap. Germline assignment: CDR1 GTSNPN and CDR2 SVGIG (reference sequence). CDR3 length: 11 amino acids. CDR3 amino acids: CASDSEYEQYF. In DNA form, the CDR3 reads TGTGCCTCGGACTCGGAGTACGAGCAGTACTTC.

This clone has just one count. The chain links TRBV19 to TRBJ2-1; D gene ambiguous. Looked up from germline, CDR1 is LNHDA and CDR2 is SQIVND (reference sequence). There are 17 residues in the CDR3. Between the trimmed V and J ends, which lost 5 bases and 0 bases, there was a span of 17 bases. CDR3 in amino acids: CASSPLGQQSSYNEQFF. DNA of the CDR3: TGTGCCAGTAGTCCCTTGGGCCAGCAGAGCTCCTACAATGAGCAGTTCTTC. Complete variable domain (other parts from reference TRBV19 and TRBJ2-1): DGGITQSPKYLFRKEGQNVTLSCEQNLNHDAMYWYRQDPGQGLRLIYYSQIVNDFQKGDIAEGYSVSREKKESFPLTVTSAQKNPTAFYLCASSPLGQQSSYNEQFFGPGTRLTVL.

V usage is TRBV9 and J usage is TRBJ1-1; 8 positions match TRBD1. Germline assignment: CDR1 SGDLS and CDR2 YYNGEE. This CDR3 spans 14 amino acids. V lost 3 bases and J lost 2; bases outside the gene matches: 3. CDR3 loop: CASSGGTGNTEAFF. CDR3 DNA sequence: TGTGCCAGCAGCGGGGGGACAGGTAACACTGAAGCTTTCTTT.

V usage is TRBV11-3 and J usage is TRBJ2-7, with TRBD1 matching 7 bases. The CDR3 is made up of 17 amino acids. J lost 6 bases, V lost 3 bases, and 17 bases had no gene match. CDR1 and CDR2 from the germline V gene are SGHNT and YENEEA. DNA for the CDR3: TGTGCCAGCAGCTTTTCCCCCGGACAGGTCCTAAACCTCGAGCAGTACTTC. It encodes CASSFSPGQVLNLEQYF.

This clone is a singleton in its sample. The chain links TRBV4-2 to TRBJ1-1; maybe TRBD1 (5 bases). Germline CDR1 LGHNA, CDR2 YNFKEQ. The CDR3 totals 15 residues. Trimming took off 1 base at V and 5 bases at J, with 14 bases between the two ends. The CDR3 DNA reads as TGTGCCAGCAGCCAAGTGGGGCAGGGAAAGACTGAAGCTTTCTTT. It is translated as CASSQVGQGKTEAFF.

CDR3 DNA sequence: TGTGCCAGTAGTATTCAGGCAGGGGCCTACGAGCAGTACTTC. Its protein product is CASSIQAGAYEQYF. The chain couples TRBV19 to TRBJ2-7; D might be TRBD1 (6 bases). Trimming took off 3 bases at V and 2 bases at J, with 11 bases between the two ends. CDR1 and CDR2 (germline): LNHDA, SQIVND (reference sequence). The CDR3 spans 14 residues.

The chain employs TRBV7-9 and TRBJ2-5, with D tentatively TRBD2 (5 bases). The CDR3 length is 11 residues. V lost 5 bases and J 5 bases, leaving 6 bases between the germline ends. Germline loops: CDR1 SEHNR, CDR2 FQNEAQ (reference sequence). This chain's CDR3 is CASSRGETQYF. The CDR3 DNA sequence: TGTGCCAGCAGCCGCGGGGAGACCCAGTACTTC.

The chain is built from TRBV4-1 and TRBJ2-2; possible D gene TRBD2, 6 bases. Germline loops: CDR1 MGHRA, CDR2 YSYEKL. CDR3 size: 17 residues. V lost 0 bases, J lost 3 bases, and 14 bases lay in between. The CDR3 region is CASSQDSGESYTGELFF. The CDR3 DNA reads TGCGCCAGCAGCCAAGATTCGGGGGAAAGCTACACCGGGGAGCTGTTTTTT.

The chain links TRBV19 to TRBJ1-4; no clear D. The CDR3 consists of 13 residues. Germline CDR1 reads LNHDA; CDR2 reads SQIVND (reference sequence). Trimming pared 8 bases from V and 0 bases from J, leaving 7 bases between. CDR3 loop: CASRGTTNEKLFF. The CDR3 DNA reads as TGTGCCAGTCGGGGAACAACTAATGAAAAACTGTTTTTT.